This T cell receptor (beta chain) derives from a study of CD8+ T cells in alopecia areata. In the study overall: Twice a day, 5 to 10 mg of oral tofacitinib was administered to treated patients.

Treatment specified: oral pan-JAK inhibitor, 5-10 mg twice daily. Sorting from PBMCs produced CD4+ and CD8+ T cells. RNA extraction was followed by reverse transcription into cDNA, which acted as the sequencing template. The repertoire was sequenced with immunoSEQ multiplex PCR; TCRdb's copy has only in-frame clones and lacks some. The sample lists 110,000 to 150,000 clones, nearly 55% occurring once. The CDR3 contains 12 residues. The V and J ends lost 3 bases and 5 bases respectively, with 10 bases between them. CDR1 and CDR2 (germline): SQVTM, ANQGSEA. This clone was detected only a few times. This material consisted of CD8+ T cells sorted from blood, taken at week 4, from a patient treated with tofacitinib. J is TRBJ1-2 and V is TRBV29-1; the D gene is possibly TRBD1 (5 bases). This TCR was recovered from a human donor with alopecia areata. CDR3 loop: CSVEQGGYGYTF. CDR3 in DNA: TGCAGCGTTGAGCAGGGTGGTTATGGCTACACCTTC.